One sample yielded the 18 T cell receptor beta chains listed below, sequenced in a study of beta chain features in type 1 diabetes (dated by TCRdb to about 2018). The library came from the immunoSEQ multiplex PCR assay. All of the isolated RNA was reverse transcribed with the High Capacity cDNA Reverse Transcription Kit, so expressed TCRB transcripts were sequenced. TCRdb provides this immuneACCESS table in a form limited to in-frame rearrangements. Some clones are lacking; in checked studies, under half of them reflect an unresolved V gene, and why the rest are absent is not known. The table for this sample lists about 160,000 clones; 8.1% of them were counted only once. Almost 0.65% of the sample lies in the top ten. The specimen was central memory CD4+ T cells from blood. These receptors were obtained from a man aged 18 to 35 in good health.

The chain combines TRBV4-3 with TRBJ1-2, with D hard to call. This CDR3 is built from 15 residues. Trimming took off 0 bases at V and 4 bases at J, with 12 bases between the two ends. Germline V lookup: CDR1 LGHNA, CDR2 YSLEER. This CDR3 reads CASSQDWAVVYGYTF. The CDR3 DNA reads as TGCGCCAGCAGCCAAGATTGGGCAGTGGTCTATGGCTACACCTTC.

This clone was recorded many times. The chain recombines TRBV7-2 with TRBJ2-7; D uncertain. This CDR3 is 13 amino acids long. CDR1 SGHTA and CDR2 FQGNSA come from the germline V gene. The V end was cut by 0 bases, the J end by 2 bases, with 5 bases between. In DNA, the CDR3 is TGTGCCAGCAGCTTAGCGCAGACCTACGAGCAGTACTTC. Amino acids: CASSLAQTYEQYF.

This clone showed up just a few times. The chain employs TRBV9 and TRBJ2-3, with D perhaps matching TRBD1 (5 bases). The CDR3 is made up of 13 amino acids. Trimming took 0 bases from V and 8 from J, leaving 10 bases between them. CDR1 and CDR2 (germline): SGDLS, YYNGEE. CDR3 nucleotides: TGTGCCAGCAGCGTAGCGTCTCAGGGTACGCAGTATTTT. Amino acid sequence: CASSVASQGTQYF.

The V gene is TRBV5-6, the J gene TRBJ1-1; no firm D call. Germline V gene sequence: CDR1 SGHDT, CDR2 YYEEEE. V was cut by 0 bases and J by 5 bases, with 5 bases left in between. This CDR3 is built from 12 residues. CDR3 in amino acids: CASSLVQTEAFF. The CDR3 coding sequence is TGTGCCAGCAGCTTGGTTCAGACTGAAGCTTTCTTT.

This clone was detected only a few times. The J gene is TRBJ2-6, the V gene TRBV5-4; 7 bases map to TRBD1. The germline gives CDR1 SGHNT, CDR2 YYREEE (reference sequence). J gave up 2 bases and V 3 bases, and 5 bases lay outside the gene matches. The CDR3 extends over 16 amino acids. DNA for the CDR3: TGTGCCAGCAGCTACTACAGGGGAACTGGGGCCAACGTCCTGACTTTC. Its translation is CASSYYRGTGANVLTF.

This clone has a handful of counts. The chain is built from TRBV7-9 and TRBJ1-1, with 7 bases aligning to TRBD1. The CDR3 covers 13 residues. V was pared by 3 bases and J by 8 bases, with 6 bases of the junction left unmatched. From germline, CDR1 is SEHNR and CDR2 FQNEAQ (reference sequence). This chain's CDR3 is CASSFSGQLEAFF. CDR3 coding DNA: TGTGCCAGCAGCTTCTCGGGACAGCTAGAAGCTTTCTTT. Full variable domain (outside the CDR3, taken from reference TRBV7-9 and TRBJ1-1): DTGVSQNPRHKITKRGQNVTFRCDPISEHNRLYWYRQTLGQGPEFLTYFQNEAQLEKSRLLSDRFSAERPKGSFSTLEIQRTEQGDSAMYLCASSFSGQLEAFFGQGTRLTVV.

This clone has at least ten counts. This chain links TRBV30 with TRBJ1-1; D might be TRBD1 (5 bases). The CDR3 spans 13 residues. The V gene's germline CDR1 is GTSNPN and CDR2 SVGIG (reference sequence). V was cut by 8 bases and J by 5 bases, with 18 bases left in between. The CDR3 DNA reads TGTGCCATCAGGCGGGGCGAAGGAACTGAAGCTTTCTTT. Translation: CAIRRGEGTEAFF.

This clone was detected a few times. This chain uses TRBV9 with TRBJ1-5; D not resolved. V lost 0 bases to trimming and J lost 3 bases, with 13 bases between them. The CDR3 consists of 16 residues. The germline V gene encodes CDR1 SGDLS and CDR2 YYNGEE. The CDR3 nucleotides read TGTGCCAGCAGCGTAGGTGTGGGCCCTGTCAATCAGCCCCAGCATTTT. It encodes CASSVGVGPVNQPQHF.

This chain links TRBV7-2 with TRBJ1-2; the D is unclear. The V end lost 3 bases, the J end lost 0 bases, and 11 bases lay between the germline ends. In germline, CDR1 is SGHTA, CDR2 FQGNSA. The CDR3 is 15 amino acids. The CDR3: CASSLVGLSNYGYTF. CDR3 DNA sequence: TGTGCCAGCAGCTTGGTCGGACTTTCTAACTATGGCTACACCTTC.

This clone was picked up a small number of times. The rearrangement links TRBV7-3 to TRBJ2-1; TRBD1 matches at 9 bases. Per germline, CDR1 SGHTA and CDR2 FQGTGA. CDR3 length: 13 residues. Unmatched junction bases numbered 10, after V lost 9 bases and J lost 10 bases. The CDR3 DNA reads TGTGCCAGTGCCGGACAGGGGCTAGGCGAGCAGTTCTTC. The encoded protein is CASAGQGLGEQFF.

The gene calls are TRBV5-6 and TRBJ2-1; TRBD1 agrees at 7 bases. Looked up from germline, CDR1 is SGHDT and CDR2 is YYEEEE. Trimming cost V 1 base and J 0 bases; bases outside gene matches: 4. This CDR3 is 16 amino acids long. The CDR3 reads CASSLMGQSSYNEQFF. The CDR3 DNA reads TGTGCCAGCAGCTTGATGGGACAGAGCTCCTACAATGAGCAGTTCTTC.

There are a few counts of this clone. The chain uses TRBV13 and TRBJ1-5; 8 bases align to TRBD1. Germline CDR1 PRHDT, CDR2 FYEKMQ (reference sequence). The CDR3 contains 18 residues. V trimming: 3 bases; J trimming: 0 bases; junction bases outside the gene matches: 10. CDR3 bases: TGTGCCAGCAGCTTGAGGGCAGGGGGCACAGATAGCAATCAGCCCCAGCATTTT. The encoded protein is CASSLRAGGTDSNQPQHF.

The chain links TRBV6-1 to TRBJ2-3, with 9 bases matching TRBD1. Unmatched junction bases numbered 4, after V lost 6 bases and J lost 0 bases. The germline gives CDR1 MNHNS, CDR2 SASEGT. The CDR3 is 15 amino acids. CDR3 region: CASRRDRASTDTQYF. The CDR3 DNA follows: TGTGCCAGCAGGAGGGACAGGGCTAGCACAGATACGCAGTATTTT.

The CDR3 nucleotides read TGTGCCAGCAGTGTCCCGAGCTCTGGAAACACCATATATTTT. Protein sequence: CASSVPSSGNTIYF. V and J are TRBV2 and TRBJ1-3, with unresolved D. The germline gives CDR1 SNHLY, CDR2 FYNNEI. Trimming pared 4 bases from V and 0 bases from J, leaving 7 bases between. This CDR3 is built from 14 residues.

V usage is TRBV6-1 and J usage is TRBJ1-1; D may be TRBD1 (6 bases). The germline V gene has CDR1 MNHNS and CDR2 SASEGT. CDR3 size: 13 residues. Trimming took off 4 bases at V and 4 bases at J, with 10 bases between the two ends. CDR3 DNA: TGTGCCAGCAGTGCACAGGGTGGCACTGAAGCTTTCTTT. As protein: CASSAQGGTEAFF.

This clone was counted ten times or more. The chain has TRBV19 and TRBJ1-1; no clear D gene. The CDR3 consists of 16 residues. From germline, CDR1 is LNHDA and CDR2 SQIVND (reference sequence). The V gene lost 9 bases and the J gene lost 0 bases, with 20 bases spanning the gap. The CDR3 DNA reads as TGTGCCAGCGGGTTCCCAGCCGGAGCAATGAACACTGAAGCTTTCTTT. It yields the protein CASGFPAGAMNTEAFF.

This clone occurred a few times. CDR3: CASSLNSVNTEAFF. The CDR3 region has the DNA TGTGCCAGCAGCTTAAACTCCGTGAACACTGAAGCTTTCTTT. The rearrangement joins TRBV7-3 to TRBJ1-1; no firm D call. This CDR3 spans 14 amino acids. The V and J ends lost 1 base and 0 bases respectively, with 6 bases between them. From germline, CDR1 is SGHTA and CDR2 FQGTGA.

This clone was observed a few times. The chain couples TRBV6-4 to TRBJ2-2; D gene unclear. Trimming pared 3 bases from V and 3 bases from J, leaving 8 bases between. This CDR3 comprises 14 residues. Germline CDR1 reads MRHNA; CDR2 reads SNTAGT. In DNA form, the CDR3 reads TGTGCCAGCAGTGAGCAACCGGACACCGGGGAGCTGTTTTTT. It yields the protein CASSEQPDTGELFF.